Given below is one TCR beta chain in context. Its antigen is unidentified. The CDR3 runs to 16 residues. Per the germline V gene, CDR1 is LGHNA and CDR2 is YSLEER. Trimming at V came to 0 bases and at J to 4 bases, leaving 7 bases not matched to a gene. Using immunoSEQ multiplex PCR, the repertoire was profiled, and TCRdb retains in-frame clones only, with some absent. Here the sample spans roughly 2 million clones, less than 95% being singletons. This record comes from a study of shared clonotypes between healthy human individuals. Study-wide results and limits: Relative to clonotypes present in all four donors, those not shared had lower generation probabilities.

CD8 cells regarded as naive lacked CD45RO, were positively chosen for CCR7, and omitted terminally differentiated effector memory CD45RA+ cells. The rearrangement uses TRBV4-3 and TRBJ2-7; the match to TRBD1 covers 9 bases. The TCR sequence derives from a man aged 18 to 35 in good health. The sequencing sample was made of naive CD8+ T cells sorted from blood. The CDR3 loop is CASSQEITQGAYEQYF. In DNA, the CDR3 is TGCGCCAGCAGCCAAGAAATTACACAGGGGGCATACGAGCAGTACTTC.